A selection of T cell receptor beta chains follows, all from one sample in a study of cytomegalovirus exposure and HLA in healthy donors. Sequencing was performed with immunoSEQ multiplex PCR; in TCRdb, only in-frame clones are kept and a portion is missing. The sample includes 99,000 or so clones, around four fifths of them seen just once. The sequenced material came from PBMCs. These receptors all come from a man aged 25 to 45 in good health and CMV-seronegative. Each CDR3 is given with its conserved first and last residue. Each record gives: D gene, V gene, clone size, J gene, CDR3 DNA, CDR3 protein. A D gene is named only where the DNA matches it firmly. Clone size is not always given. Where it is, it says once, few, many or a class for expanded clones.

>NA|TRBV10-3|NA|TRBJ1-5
TGTGCCATCAGTGAGTCGCAGGTCAGCAATCAGCCCCAGCATTTT
CAISESQVSNQPQHF
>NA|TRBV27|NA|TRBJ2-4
TGTGCCAGCAGTGCCCAGGTCCCTAGCGAAAACATTCAGTACTTC
CASSAQVPSENIQYF
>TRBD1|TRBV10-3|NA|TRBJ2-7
TGTGCCACGACGGGACAGGACTTCTACGAGCAGTACTTC
CATTGQDFYEQYF
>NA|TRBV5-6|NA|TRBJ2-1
TGTGCCAGCAGCTTGTTTGGGGGCGGAACGATCAATGAGCAGTTCTTC
CASSLFGGGTINEQFF
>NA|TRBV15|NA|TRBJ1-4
TGTGCCACCAGCAGAGATATGTACAGTAATGAAAAACTGTTTTTT
CATSRDMYSNEKLFF
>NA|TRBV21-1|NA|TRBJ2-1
TGTGCCAGCAGCAAAGCTAGGGCAGGGACTAGCGGGAGTTTCAATGAGCAGTTCTTC
CASSKARAGTSGSFNEQFF
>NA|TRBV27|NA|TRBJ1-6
TGTGCCAGCAGCGACCGGACGGAGGTCCCCTATAATTCACCCCTCCACTTT
CASSDRTEVPYNSPLHF
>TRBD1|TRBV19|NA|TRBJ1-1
TGTGCCAGTAGCCTCAGGACAGGGGCAACAACTGAAGCTTTCTTT
CASSLRTGATTEAFF
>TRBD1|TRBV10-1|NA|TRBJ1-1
TGCGCCAGCAGTGGGGACAGCACAATGAACACTGAAGCTTTCTTT
CASSGDSTMNTEAFF
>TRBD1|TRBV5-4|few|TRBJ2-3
TGTGCCAGCAGCTTGAAGGGGGCCCGCACAGATACGCAGTATTTT
CASSLKGARTDTQYF
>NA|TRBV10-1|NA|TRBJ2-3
TGCGCCAGCAGTGAAATGGGGCGGGAACGCATTGACACAGATACGCAGTATTTT
CASSEMGRERIDTDTQYF
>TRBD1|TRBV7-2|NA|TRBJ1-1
TGTGCCAGCAGCTTAGCTTTGGAACAGGGGGAAGCTTTCTTT
CASSLALEQGEAFF
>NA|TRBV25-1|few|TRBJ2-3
TGTGCCAGCAGTGCCCTCACAGATACGCAGTATTTT
CASSALTDTQYF
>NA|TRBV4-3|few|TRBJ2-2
TGCGCCAGCAGCCAAGACGGGCCCGGAGGGCCTCCCGGGGAGCTGTTTTTT
CASSQDGPGGPPGELFF
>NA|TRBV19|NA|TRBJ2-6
TGTGCCAGTACTTCTTCGGGGGCCAACGTCCTGACTTTC
CASTSSGANVLTF
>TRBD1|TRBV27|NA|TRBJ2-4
TGTGCCAGCAGCACAGGGGTCATAGCCAAAAACATTCAGTACTTC
CASSTGVIAKNIQYF
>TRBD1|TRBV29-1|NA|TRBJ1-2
TGCAGCGTTGTGTCCCAGGGGGACTATGGCTACACCTTC
CSVVSQGDYGYTF
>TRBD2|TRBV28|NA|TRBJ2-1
TGTGCCAGCAGTTTACTATCTAGCGGGAGCATAAATGAGCAGTTCTTC
CASSLLSSGSINEQFF
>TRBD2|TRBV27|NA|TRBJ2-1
TGTGCCAGCAGCCCGCGGGAGCAGGAGCAGTTCTTC
CASSPREQEQFF
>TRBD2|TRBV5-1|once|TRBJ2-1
TGCGCCAGCAGCACCATAGGACTAGCGGGAAAATCCTCCTACAATGAGCAGTTCTTC
CASSTIGLAGKSSYNEQFF
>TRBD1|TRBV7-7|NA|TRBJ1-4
TGTGCTAGCAGCCAGGGGGCGGGAAACAATGAAAAACTGTTTTTT
CASSQGAGNNEKLFF
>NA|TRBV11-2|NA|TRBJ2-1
TGTGCCAGCAGCGTGGGGCTTAACGAGCAGTTCTTC
CASSVGLNEQFF
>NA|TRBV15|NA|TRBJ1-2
TGTGCCACCAGCAGAGCTTTGATCCGGGGGGGCTACACCTTC
CATSRALIRGGYTF
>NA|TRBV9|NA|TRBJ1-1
TGTGCCAGCAGCGTTTCAGAGAACACTGAAGCTTTCTTT
CASSVSENTEAFF
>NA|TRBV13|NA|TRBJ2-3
TGTGCCAGCAGCTCCCCGGGGGATACGCAGTATTTT
CASSSPGDTQYF
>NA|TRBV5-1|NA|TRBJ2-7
TGCGCCAGCAGCTCGGGGACACGGACCTACGAGCAGTACTTC
CASSSGTRTYEQYF
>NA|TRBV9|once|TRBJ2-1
TGTGCCAGCAGCGTCTCTGTTGGGCATGAGCAGTTCTTC
CASSVSVGHEQFF
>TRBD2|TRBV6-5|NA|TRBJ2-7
TGTGCCAGCAGGGGGACTAGGTCCTACGAGCAGTACTTC
CASRGTRSYEQYF
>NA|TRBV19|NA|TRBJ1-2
TGTGCCAGTAGGACGACTTATGGCTACACCTTC
CASRTTYGYTF
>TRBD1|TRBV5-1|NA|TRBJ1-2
TGCGCCAGCAGCACTTCGACAGGGCCTGGAGGCTACACCTTC
CASSTSTGPGGYTF
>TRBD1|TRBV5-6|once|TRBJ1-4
TGTGCCAGCAGCTCAAACCGGGACAGTCATAATGAAAAACTGTTTTTT
CASSSNRDSHNEKLFF
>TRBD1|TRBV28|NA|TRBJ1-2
TGTGCCAGCAGTTCACTGTCCCAGGGGGGAGGCTACACCTTC
CASSSLSQGGGYTF
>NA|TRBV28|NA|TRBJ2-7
TGTGCCAGCAGTTTGTATTACGAGCAGTACTTC
CASSLYYEQYF
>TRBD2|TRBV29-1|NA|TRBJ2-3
TGCAGCGTGAGAGGCGGGAGTGGCACAGATACGCAGTATTTT
CSVRGGSGTDTQYF
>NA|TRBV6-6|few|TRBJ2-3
TGTGCCAGCAGTACTAGCAGTGAAGATACGCAGTATTTT
CASSTSSEDTQYF
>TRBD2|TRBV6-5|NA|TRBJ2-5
TGTGCCAGCAGTTACTCGATGGGGGGGGAGACCCAGTACTTC
CASSYSMGGETQYF
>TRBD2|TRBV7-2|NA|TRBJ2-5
TGTGCCAGCAGGTCTCAGGGTGGGGGACTAGCGTGGGAGACCCAGTACTTC
CASRSQGGGLAWETQYF
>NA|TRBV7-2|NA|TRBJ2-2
TGTGCCAGCAGCTTCCAGGCAGGGAACACCGGGGAGCTGTTTTTT
CASSFQAGNTGELFF
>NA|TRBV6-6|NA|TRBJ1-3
TGTGCCAGCATAGAGAGCGGAGGTGATGGAAACACCATATATTTT
CASIESGGDGNTIYF
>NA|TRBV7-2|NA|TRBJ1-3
TGTGCCAGCAGCCTACAGATCTCTGGAAACACCATATATTTT
CASSLQISGNTIYF
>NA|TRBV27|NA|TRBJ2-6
TGTGCCAGCAGTTTATACAGCAACTCTGGGGCCAACGTCCTGACTTTC
CASSLYSNSGANVLTF
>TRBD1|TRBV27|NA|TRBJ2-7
TGTGCCAGCAGTATCACGCCGGGACAGACTTACGAGCAGTACTTC
CASSITPGQTYEQYF